The 32 T cell receptor beta chains below come from one sample, sequenced in a study of blood T cell repertoires in COVID-19 (dated by TCRdb to 2020 to 2021). Library creation used the immunoSEQ multiplex PCR assay. The source is immuneACCESS, and TCRdb retained only in-frame sequences with V and J called. Part of the clones is not carried over; for the studies checked, unresolved V genes explain less than half of this, and the remainder is unexplained. This sample is represented by some 120,000 clones; around 84% of them were singletons. 1.1% to 1.5% of the sample is held by the ten biggest clonotypes. Sequencing was done on a sample of peripheral blood. All receptors come from a middle-aged man with acute or convalescent COVID-19.

The chain couples TRBV7-3 to TRBJ2-1; D ambiguous. The CDR3 extends over 14 amino acids. V shed 2 bases and J shed 1 base, with 6 bases lying between them. Germline values: CDR1 SGHTA, CDR2 FQGTGA. The DNA of the CDR3 is TGTGCCAGCAGCTTACCAGGTTCCTACAATGAGCAGTTCTTC. Its protein is CASSLPGSYNEQFF.

The CDR3 here is CASRASTRTHHEQYF. The CDR3 DNA reads as TGTGCCAGCAGGGCGTCCACTAGAACACACCACGAGCAGTACTTC. The chain carries TRBV13 and TRBJ2-7; D possibly corresponds to TRBD2 (5 bases). The CDR3 has 15 amino acids. The V and J ends lost 6 bases and 5 bases respectively, with 20 bases between them. Per germline, CDR1 PRHDT and CDR2 FYEKMQ (reference sequence).

This clone was observed a handful of times. The chain uses TRBV4-2 and TRBJ2-7; TRBD1 matches at 8 bases. The CDR3 runs to 15 residues. V shed 3 bases, J shed 0 bases, and the junction held 4 bases outside the gene matches. Germline V gene lookup returns CDR1 LGHNA and CDR2 YNFKEQ. CDR3 residues: CASSHRDRGSYEQYF. Written as DNA, the CDR3 is TGTGCCAGCAGCCACCGCGACAGGGGCTCCTACGAGCAGTACTTC.

The V call is TRBV29-1, the J call TRBJ2-3, with 12 bases lining up with TRBD2. In germline, CDR1 is SQVTM, CDR2 ANQGSEA. CDR3 length: 14 residues. Trimming cost V 7 bases and J 11 bases; bases outside gene matches: 13. This chain's CDR3 is CSAKTSGGSGGQYF. The CDR3, as DNA: TGCAGCGCTAAGACTAGCGGGGGTTCCGGCGGGCAGTATTTT.

The chain couples TRBV4-2 to TRBJ2-7; possible D gene TRBD2, 6 bases. CDR3 length: 15 residues. The ends were cut back, 1 base at V and 7 bases at J, with 17 bases in the middle. CDR1 and CDR2 (germline): LGHNA, YNFKEQ. CDR3 loop: CASSQAGESAMEQYF. The CDR3 DNA reads as TGTGCCAGCAGCCAAGCGGGGGAAAGCGCGATGGAGCAGTACTTC.

In DNA form, the CDR3 reads TGTGCCATCAGAGCTAGCGGGGGAGAAGAGACCCAGTACTTC. Its protein is CAIRASGGEETQYF. The chain has TRBV10-3 and TRBJ2-5; 10 positions agree with TRBD2. There are 14 residues in the CDR3. V gave up 6 bases and J gave up 3 bases; unmatched junction bases: 4. CDR1 and CDR2 from the germline V gene are ENHRY and SYGVKD.

J is TRBJ1-2 and V is TRBV27, with 7 bases fitting TRBD1. This CDR3 contains 14 residues. Germline values: CDR1 MNHEY, CDR2 SMNVEV (reference sequence). V shed 2 bases and J 7 bases; nucleotides not matched to a gene: 7. CDR3 in DNA: TGTGCCAGCAGTTTAAACAGGGGATTGGGTGGCTACACCTTC. The encoded protein is CASSLNRGLGGYTF.

The V gene is TRBV5-1, the J gene TRBJ2-5; D might be TRBD1 (6 bases). Looked up from germline, CDR1 is SGHRS and CDR2 is YFSETQ. Trimming cost V 6 bases and J 2 bases, with 14 bases left between them. This CDR3 has 14 amino acids. In nucleotides, the CDR3 is TGCGCCAGCACCTGGGGGCTAGCACAAGAGACCCAGTACTTC. Amino acid sequence: CASTWGLAQETQYF.

The chain links TRBV3-1 (or the pseudogene TRBV3-2) to TRBJ2-3; 16 bases map to TRBD2. Germline assignment: CDR1 LGHDT and CDR2 YNNKEL (reference sequence). CDR3 length equals 16 residues. Losses at the gene ends were 6 bases for V and 4 bases for J; bases not matched to a gene: 4. CDR3 sequence reads: CASSLGTSGGADTQYF. CDR3 DNA: TGTGCCAGCAGTCTAGGGACTAGCGGGGGGGCAGATACGCAGTATTTT.

The chain uses TRBV4-2 and TRBJ2-7; 7 nucleotides line up with TRBD1. This CDR3 has 14 amino acids. The germline V gene has CDR1 LGHNA and CDR2 YNFKEQ. Losses at the gene ends were 0 bases for V and 7 bases for J; bases not matched to a gene: 6. CDR3 coding DNA: TGTGCCAGCAGCCAAGACAGGGGGACGAGGGAGCAGTACTTC. Protein product: CASSQDRGTREQYF.

This clone is a singleton in its sample. The V gene is TRBV19, the J gene TRBJ1-2; 9 bases line up with TRBD1. The CDR3 sequence is 15 residues long. The trim removed 5 bases at V and 7 bases at J, leaving 11 bases unmatched. The germline V gene encodes CDR1 LNHDA and CDR2 SQIVND (reference sequence). The CDR3 DNA reads as TGTGCCAGTAGTGCCCAGACAGGGGGAAACGGTGGCTACACCTTC. This sequence encodes CASSAQTGGNGGYTF.

In DNA form, the CDR3 reads TGTGCCAGCTCACCAGTCCAGACAAACACAGATACGCAGTATTTT. It encodes CASSPVQTNTDTQYF. The genes are TRBV18 and TRBJ2-3, with D hard to call. CDR1 and CDR2 from the germline V gene are KGHSH and LQKENI. The CDR3 is 15 amino acids. V was shortened by 2 bases and J by 2 bases, with 11 bases between the two germline ends.

This rearrangement joins TRBV7-9 to TRBJ2-1; possible D gene TRBD2, 6 bases. There are 16 residues in the CDR3. CDR1 and CDR2 (germline): SEHNR, FQNEAQ (reference sequence). V dropped 5 bases and J dropped 6 bases, with 20 bases sitting between them. CDR3 protein: CASSPTGHLGGNEQFF. Here the CDR3 DNA reads TGTGCCAGCAGCCCTACCGGACACCTCGGGGGCAATGAGCAGTTCTTC.

This clone was observed a handful of times. The rearrangement joins TRBV19 to TRBJ2-1; D is ambiguous. Germline CDR1 is LNHDA and CDR2 is SQIVND (reference sequence). V lost 5 bases to trimming and J lost 8 bases, with 25 bases between them. This CDR3 region has 17 residues. Here the CDR3 reads CASSPAWLKLVMDEQFF. DNA of the CDR3: TGTGCCAGTAGTCCCGCATGGCTTAAGTTGGTAATGGATGAGCAGTTCTTC. Based on the CDR3 plus reference TRBV19 and TRBJ2-1, the full variable domain is DGGITQSPKYLFRKEGQNVTLSCEQNLNHDAMYWYRQDPGQGLRLIYYSQIVNDFQKGDIAEGYSVSREKKESFPLTVTSAQKNPTAFYLCASSPAWLKLVMDEQFFGPGTRLTVL.

This clone has just one count. CDR3 sequence reads: CASSTLAGGLNEQFF. The CDR3, as DNA: TGTGCCAGCAGCACCCTAGCGGGGGGGCTCAATGAGCAGTTCTTC. This chain joins TRBV6-6 and TRBJ2-1; 12 bases are a match to TRBD2. The length of the CDR3 is 15 residues. Germline V gene lookup returns CDR1 MNHNY and CDR2 SVGAGI (reference sequence). The V segment lost 6 bases and the J segment 6 bases; nucleotides outside the gene matches: 6.

The chain combines TRBV12-3 or TRBV12-4 with TRBJ1-2; D might be TRBD1 (5 bases). The CDR3 is 13 residues long. The germline V and J ends were trimmed by 6 bases and 6 bases, with 14 bases remaining between them. The chain's CDR3 is CASRHRRGDGYTF. The CDR3 nucleotides are TGTGCCAGCAGACACAGGAGGGGCGATGGCTACACCTTC.

The chain links TRBV19 to TRBJ1-5; TRBD1 aligns across 7 bases. From germline, CDR1 is LNHDA and CDR2 SQIVND (reference sequence). This CDR3 region has 14 residues. The junction had 2 bases not matched to a gene; V was cut back by 6 bases and J by 0 bases. The CDR3 region is CASRQGISNQPQHF. Here the CDR3 DNA reads TGTGCCAGTAGACAGGGGATTAGCAATCAGCCCCAGCATTTT.

The rearrangement joins TRBV7-2 to TRBJ2-5, with 7 bases aligning to TRBD1. The CDR3 is 15 amino acids. The junction had 8 bases not matched to a gene; V was cut back by 5 bases and J by 2 bases. CDR1 is SGHTA and CDR2 is FQGNSA in the germline V gene. For the CDR3, the DNA is TGTGCCAGCAGCCTAGACAGGGTGAAGCAAGAGACCCAGTACTTC. This encodes CASSLDRVKQETQYF.

V usage is TRBV6-2 or TRBV6-3 and J usage is TRBJ2-7; D is perhaps TRBD2 (6 bases). The length of the CDR3 is 15 residues. CDR1 is MNHEY and CDR2 is SVGEGT in the germline V gene. With 1 base removed from V and 7 bases from J, the gap between germline ends came to 17 bases. This CDR3 is CASSYWGTSPVEQYF. CDR3 bases: TGTGCCAGCAGTTACTGGGGGACTTCCCCCGTGGAGCAGTACTTC.

This clone was counted a few times. The V call is TRBV6-5, the J call TRBJ1-1; 8 nucleotides match TRBD1. Germline V gene sequence: CDR1 MNHEY, CDR2 SVGAGI. CDR3 size: 13 residues. The ends lost 6 bases at V and 5 bases at J; junction bases unmatched: 5. CDR3 sequence: CASRLTGVTEAFF. CDR3 DNA sequence: TGTGCCAGCAGACTGACAGGGGTAACTGAAGCTTTCTTT.

The CDR3 spells CASSSGQGLYNEQFF. DNA for the CDR3: TGTGCCAGCAGCTCGGGACAGGGGTTATACAATGAGCAGTTCTTC. The genes are TRBV11-2 and TRBJ2-1; TRBD1 aligns across 10 bases. J gave up 4 bases and V 4 bases, and 4 bases lay outside the gene matches. The CDR3 contains 15 residues. The germline V gene has CDR1 SGHAT and CDR2 FQNNGV.

V gene TRBV28 combines with J gene TRBJ1-5, with no clear D. V was shortened by 2 bases and J by 1 base, with 9 bases between the two germline ends. The germline gives CDR1 MDHEN, CDR2 SYDVKM. CDR3 length: 15 residues. CDR3 DNA sequence: TGTGCCAGCAGTTTACGGGGAGGGAGCAATCAGCCCCAGCATTTT. Protein: CASSLRGGSNQPQHF. Full variable domain (missing parts from reference TRBV28 and TRBJ1-5): DVKVTQSSRYLVKRTGEKVFLECVQDMDHENMFWYRQDPGLGLRLIYFSYDVKMKEKGDIPEGYSVSREKKERFSLILESASTNQTSMYLCASSLRGGSNQPQHFGDGTRLSIL.

The genes are TRBV24-1 and TRBJ2-7, with a tentative D call TRBD2 (5 bases). V was shortened by 2 bases and J by 3 bases, with 10 bases between the two germline ends. The CDR3 covers 14 residues. The germline V gene encodes CDR1 KGHDR and CDR2 SFDVKD. This chain's CDR3 is CATSDSRGLYEQYF. In DNA form, the CDR3 reads TGTGCCACCAGTGATTCCAGAGGACTCTACGAGCAGTACTTC.

This chain joins TRBV4-1 and TRBJ2-1, with D possibly TRBD1 on 6 matching bases. Germline lookup yields CDR1 MGHRA and CDR2 YSYEKL. V was trimmed by 2 bases and J by 2 bases, leaving 16 bases between them. The length of the CDR3 is 17 residues. The CDR3 spells CASSQLRAGVTYNEQFF. In DNA, the CDR3 is TGCGCCAGCAGCCAACTCCGCGCAGGGGTCACCTACAATGAGCAGTTCTTC.

The chain is built from TRBV7-6 and TRBJ2-2, with a tentative D call TRBD2 (7 bases). Germline V gene sequence: CDR1 SGHVS, CDR2 FNYEAQ. CDR3 length: 17 amino acids. The ends were cut back, 4 bases at V and 5 bases at J, with 20 bases in the middle. The CDR3 protein is CASSSPWRRGRTGELFF. DNA for the CDR3: TGTGCCAGCAGCTCCCCCTGGCGGCGGGGGCGAACCGGGGAGCTGTTTTTT. Full variable domain (rest looked up from reference TRBV7-6 and TRBJ2-2): GAGVSQSPRYKVTKRGQDVALRCDPISGHVSLYWYRQALGQGPEFLTYFNYEAQQDKSGLPNDRFSAERPEGSISTLTIQRTEQRDSAMYRCASSSPWRRGRTGELFFGEGSRLTVL.

The V and J genes are TRBV12-3 or TRBV12-4 and TRBJ2-3; D gene unclear. V shed 6 bases and J shed 4 bases, with 11 bases lying between them. There are 13 residues in the CDR3. The CDR3 here is CASSRDEPDTQYF. CDR3 in DNA: TGTGCCAGCAGCCGAGATGAACCAGATACGCAGTATTTT.

The rearrangement links TRBV3-1 (or the pseudogene TRBV3-2) to TRBJ2-3; TRBD2 matches at 9 bases. The V segment lost 0 bases and the J segment 4 bases; nucleotides outside the gene matches: 17. Per the germline V gene, CDR1 is LGHDT and CDR2 is YNNKEL (reference sequence). CDR3 size: 20 residues. As DNA, the CDR3 is TGTGCCAGCAGCCAAGACTCGTGGGATAGCGGGAGAAGTAAGTCAGATACGCAGTATTTT. This gives the protein CASSQDSWDSGRSKSDTQYF.

The chain joins TRBV7-3 to TRBJ2-3; TRBD2 agrees at 11 bases. V was clipped by 5 bases and J by 1 base; unmatched bases: 2. Germline CDR1 and CDR2: SGHTA and FQGTGA. The CDR3 extends over 15 amino acids. The CDR3 here is CASSPSGGRTDTQYF. The CDR3 bases are TGTGCCAGCAGCCCTAGCGGGGGGCGCACAGATACGCAGTATTTT.

The CDR3 DNA reads as TGTGCCAGCAGCTTTGGTCTGGCCTCGGCGGGGGAAGCTTTCTTT. This gives the protein CASSFGLASAGEAFF. The chain joins TRBV7-3 to TRBJ1-1; D uncertain. Germline assignment: CDR1 SGHTA and CDR2 FQGTGA. The CDR3 length is 15 residues. Trimming left V 3 bases short and J 8 bases short, with 19 bases between.

The chain combines TRBV28 with TRBJ2-3; 8 bases map to TRBD2. The CDR3 runs 17 residues. V trimming: 2 bases; J trimming: 0 bases; junction bases outside the gene matches: 7. Germline CDR1 and CDR2: MDHEN and SYDVKM. The CDR3 here is CASSLGGLGASTDTQYF. The DNA of the CDR3 is TGTGCCAGCAGTTTAGGGGGACTAGGTGCTAGCACAGATACGCAGTATTTT.

The V and J genes are TRBV9 and TRBJ1-5; 7 bases agree with TRBD1. This CDR3 contains 22 residues. Germline V gene sequence: CDR1 SGDLS, CDR2 YYNGEE. The V segment lost 3 bases and the J segment 4 bases; nucleotides outside the gene matches: 28. Written as DNA, the CDR3 is TGTGCCAGCAGCGACTCTCAGCCCCGTTGGGACACAGGGGCGCCCCAAAATCAGCCCCAGCATTTT. Protein sequence: CASSDSQPRWDTGAPQNQPQHF.

This chain joins TRBV7-8 and TRBJ2-1; 10 positions agree with TRBD1. J was trimmed by 9 bases and V by 3 bases; bases with no gene match: 8. The germline V gene encodes CDR1 SGHVS and CDR2 FQNEAQ. This CDR3 is 15 amino acids long. The CDR3 DNA sequence: TGTGCCAGCAGCTTTCTCGACAGGGGGCTGGGTGAGCAGTTCTTC. Amino acid sequence: CASSFLDRGLGEQFF.